Presented here are 25 T cell receptor beta chains from one specimen sequenced in a study of cytomegalovirus exposure and HLA in healthy donors. Sequenced by immunoSEQ multiplex PCR; TCRdb stores in-frame clones only, minus some. The sample records some 120,000 clones, about 91% being singletons. The source material was PBMCs. Receptors originate from a woman aged 18-29 years in good health and CMV-seronegative.

The rearrangement uses TRBV9 and TRBJ1-1, with D maybe TRBD1 (5 bases). V was pared by 2 bases and J by 7 bases, with 15 bases between. The CDR3 extends over 14 amino acids. Germline values: CDR1 SGDLS, CDR2 YYNGEE. The CDR3 loop is CASSVGREPGEAFF. CDR3 in DNA: TGTGCCAGCAGCGTGGGCAGGGAACCGGGTGAAGCTTTCTTT.

The chain carries TRBV27 and TRBJ1-5, with TRBD1 identical over 9 bases. V shed 6 bases, J shed 4 bases, and the junction held 7 bases outside the gene matches. The CDR3 covers 15 residues. CDR1 is MNHEY, CDR2 SMNVEV, per germline (reference sequence). The CDR3 DNA reads TGTGCCAGCAGGAGCATCGGACAGGGGAATCAGCCCCAGCATTTT. Translation: CASRSIGQGNQPQHF.

V usage is TRBV30 and J usage is TRBJ1-3; the D is unclear. The length of the CDR3 is 13 residues. In germline, CDR1 is GTSNPN, CDR2 SVGIG (reference sequence). The V end lost 0 bases, the J end lost 4 bases, and 7 bases lay between the germline ends. CDR3 sequence reads: CAWSVSGGNTIYF. The CDR3 coding sequence is TGTGCCTGGAGTGTATCGGGGGGAAACACCATATATTTT.

This clone was seen just once. The chain recombines TRBV29-1 with TRBJ2-1; D gene ambiguous. V gave up 1 base and J gave up 5 bases, with 12 bases separating them. The CDR3 is made up of 14 amino acids. Germline V CDR1 and CDR2: SQVTM, ANQGSEA. The CDR3: CSVEVPPYNNEQFF. In DNA, the CDR3 is TGCAGCGTTGAAGTACCCCCCTATAACAATGAGCAGTTCTTC.

This clone was observed a single time. The chain recombines TRBV5-4 with TRBJ2-1; D not resolved. Per the germline V gene, CDR1 is SGHNT and CDR2 is YYREEE (reference sequence). Trimming stripped 0 bases from V and 6 bases from J, with 16 bases between. The CDR3 is 16 residues long. As DNA, the CDR3 is TGTGCCAGCAGCTTGGGTGGAACGGGTTCTCTCAATGAGCAGTTCTTC. This codes for CASSLGGTGSLNEQFF.

CDR3 nucleotides: TGTGCCAGCAGCTTAGAAGCAGGGAACTATGGCTACACCTTC. Translated, it gives CASSLEAGNYGYTF. The genes are TRBV7-2 and TRBJ1-2, with D tentatively TRBD1 (5 bases). Per germline, CDR1 SGHTA and CDR2 FQGNSA. V lost 1 base to trimming and J lost 2 bases, with 8 bases between them. The CDR3 has 14 residues. The variable domain in full, completed from reference TRBV7-2 and TRBJ1-2, reads GAGVSQSPSNKVTEKGKDVELRCDPISGHTALYWYRQSLGQGLEFLIYFQGNSAPDKSGLPSDRFSAERTGGSVSTLTIQRTQQEDSAVYLCASSLEAGNYGYTFGSGTRLTVV.

The V and J genes are TRBV10-3 and TRBJ2-7; maybe TRBD1 (6 bases). From germline, CDR1 is ENHRY and CDR2 SYGVKD. This CDR3 is built from 15 residues. V was pared by 4 bases and J by 4 bases, with 17 bases between. CDR3 nucleotide sequence: TGTGCCATCAGTGCAACCGGACAGCCCGGGTACGAGCAGTACGTC. As protein: CAISATGQPGYEQYV.

J is TRBJ2-7 and V is TRBV29-1, with D possibly being TRBD1 (6 bases). Trimming pared 5 bases from V and 4 bases from J, leaving 21 bases between. The CDR3 has 15 residues. Germline V gene lookup returns CDR1 SQVTM and CDR2 ANQGSEA. The CDR3 here is CSVLPRDTSAYEQYF. Written as DNA, the CDR3 is TGCAGCGTTTTACCCCGGGACACATCGGCATACGAGCAGTACTTC.

In nucleotides, the CDR3 is TGTGCCAGCAGTTACTCGGTCGCGGGGACAGATACGCAGTATTTT. Translation gives CASSYSVAGTDTQYF. The chain links TRBV6-5 to TRBJ2-3; possible D gene TRBD2, 6 bases. V dropped 0 bases and J dropped 3 bases, with 10 bases sitting between them. CDR1 and CDR2 from the germline V gene are MNHEY and SVGAGI. The CDR3 runs 15 residues.

The chain is built from TRBV10-3 and TRBJ2-7, with 10 bases lining up with TRBD1. J lost 1 base, V lost 5 bases, and 2 bases had no gene match. The length of the CDR3 is 14 residues. In germline, CDR1 is ENHRY, CDR2 SYGVKD. The CDR3 is CAISRDRGSYEQYF. CDR3 sequence (DNA): TGTGCCATCAGTCGGGACAGGGGATCCTACGAGCAGTACTTC.

This clone was picked up a small number of times. The V and J genes are TRBV11-3 and TRBJ2-1; 7 bases align to TRBD1. The J segment lost 3 bases and the V segment lost 3 bases, leaving 11 bases of the junction unmatched. CDR1 and CDR2 (germline): SGHNT, YENEEA. The CDR3 sequence is 17 residues long. This chain's CDR3 is CASSFSERQGYYNEQFF. CDR3 sequence (DNA): TGTGCCAGCAGCTTCTCGGAAAGACAGGGATACTACAATGAGCAGTTCTTC.

J is TRBJ2-3 and V is TRBV27; the D is unclear. Per germline, CDR1 MNHEY and CDR2 SMNVEV (reference sequence). The CDR3 is made up of 14 amino acids. With 0 bases removed from V and 8 bases from J, the gap between germline ends came to 12 bases. CDR3 sequence reads: CASSLSLGSGTQYF. In DNA, the CDR3 is TGTGCCAGCAGTTTATCTCTGGGTTCGGGTACGCAGTATTTT.

CDR3 loop: CASSSGDDYEQYF. As DNA, the CDR3 is TGTGCCAGCAGCTCCGGGGATGACTACGAGCAGTACTTC. V is TRBV5-4 and J is TRBJ2-7, with a possible D match to TRBD2 (5 bases). Germline V gene sequence: CDR1 SGHNT, CDR2 YYREEE (reference sequence). This CDR3 contains 13 residues. The V end was cut by 3 bases, the J end by 3 bases, with 10 bases between.

This clone appeared a few times. The V gene is TRBV30, the J gene TRBJ2-7, with TRBD1 as a possible D gene (6 bases). V was clipped by 3 bases and J by 5 bases, with 11 bases between them. Germline V lookup: CDR1 GTSNPN, CDR2 SVGIG (reference sequence). The CDR3 is made up of 12 amino acids. The CDR3 DNA reads TGTGCCTGGAGCTCACAGGGTGACGAGCAGTACTTC. It codes for CAWSSQGDEQYF.

The chain recombines TRBV15 with TRBJ2-5; TRBD2 is a possible D gene (6 bases). Trimming stripped 3 bases from V and 7 bases from J, with 18 bases between. This CDR3 has 15 amino acids. CDR1 is LNHNV and CDR2 is YYDKDF in the germline V gene (reference sequence). The CDR3 DNA follows: TGTGCCACCAGCAGCTCGCTAGACGGGGGTGCGACCCAGTACTTC. Its translation is CATSSSLDGGATQYF.

The CDR3 DNA reads as TGTGCCAGTGGGTGGTTCGCGGAAGAGACCCAGTACTTC. Amino acids: CASGWFAEETQYF. The J gene is TRBJ2-5, the V gene TRBV2, with D uncertain. CDR1 and CDR2 from the germline V gene are SNHLY and FYNNEI. The V and J ends lost 9 bases and 3 bases respectively, with 14 bases between them. The CDR3 totals 13 residues.

This rearrangement joins TRBV10-1 to TRBJ2-2; the match to TRBD1 covers 8 bases. The ends lost 4 bases at V and 4 bases at J; junction bases unmatched: 2. Germline CDR1 WNHNN, CDR2 SYGVQD (reference sequence). The CDR3 loop spans 14 amino acids. The CDR3 coding sequence is TGCGCCAGCAGTGCCCAGGGGGCCACCGGGGAGCTGTTTTTT. Its translation: CASSAQGATGELFF.

This chain joins TRBV18 and TRBJ1-2; TRBD1 is a possible D gene (6 bases). Trimming cost V 6 bases and J 6 bases, with 20 bases left between them. The CDR3 is 15 residues long. The germline gives CDR1 KGHSH, CDR2 LQKENI. The CDR3 is CASSLETVTGHGYTF. CDR3 DNA: TGTGCCAGCTCTCTCGAGACCGTTACAGGGCATGGCTACACCTTC. The full variable domain, with the rest looked up from reference TRBV18 and TRBJ1-2, is NAGVMQNPRHLVRRRGQEARLRCSPMKGHSHVYWYRQLPEEGLKFMVYLQKENIIDESGMPKERFSAEFPKEGPSILRIQQVVRGDSAAYFCASSLETVTGHGYTFGSGTRLTVV.

The chain links TRBV5-6 to TRBJ2-7; a weak D match, TRBD1 (5 bases). Looked up from germline, CDR1 is SGHDT and CDR2 is YYEEEE. The CDR3 length is 14 residues. V dropped 5 bases and J dropped 5 bases, with 17 bases sitting between them. CDR3 sequence reads: CASSRQGLRHEQYV. The CDR3 DNA reads TGTGCCAGCAGTCGCCAGGGCCTCCGCCACGAGCAGTACGTC.

V and J are TRBV6-6 and TRBJ2-3, with 7 bases fitting TRBD1. J gave up 9 bases and V 10 bases, and 13 bases lay outside the gene matches. In germline, CDR1 is MNHNY, CDR2 SVGAGI (reference sequence). The CDR3 sequence is 13 residues long. In DNA form, the CDR3 reads TGTGCCATCGCTTCGAGGGGGCGGTACACGCAGTATTTT. Translation gives CAIASRGRYTQYF.

V and J are TRBV7-2 and TRBJ1-3; 8 nucleotides match TRBD1. Germline CDR1 reads SGHTA; CDR2 reads FQGNSA. The CDR3 runs to 17 residues. J was trimmed by 4 bases and V by 2 bases; bases with no gene match: 10. The CDR3 coding sequence is TGTGCCAGCAGCTTACGAAACCCCCAGGGGGCAGGAAACACCATATATTTT. It yields the protein CASSLRNPQGAGNTIYF.

V and J are TRBV10-2 and TRBJ1-1; the D is unclear. This CDR3 has 14 residues. Germline V gives CDR1 WSHSY, CDR2 SAAADI. The V and J ends lost 0 bases and 4 bases respectively, with 9 bases between them. The CDR3 loop reads CASSESTPVTEAFF. Here the CDR3 DNA reads TGCGCCAGCAGTGAGTCGACACCGGTCACTGAAGCTTTCTTT.

V usage is TRBV28 and J usage is TRBJ1-5; no firm D call. Trimming took 6 bases from V and 0 from J, leaving 12 bases between them. Germline CDR1 is MDHEN and CDR2 is SYDVKM. This CDR3 is 15 amino acids long. CDR3 amino acids: CASSLGTGSNQPQHF. The CDR3, as DNA: TGTGCCAGCAGCCTAGGCACTGGTAGCAATCAGCCCCAGCATTTT. The full variable domain, rest sourced from reference TRBV28 and TRBJ1-5, is DVKVTQSSRYLVKRTGEKVFLECVQDMDHENMFWYRQDPGLGLRLIYFSYDVKMKEKGDIPEGYSVSREKKERFSLILESASTNQTSMYLCASSLGTGSNQPQHFGDGTRLSIL.

CDR3 bases: TGTGCCAGCAGTCCGCCTCCGGGTCGGGGGTTGGGTGAAAAACTGTTTTTT. Protein product: CASSPPPGRGLGEKLFF. This chain connects TRBV27 to TRBJ1-4; D perhaps matches TRBD1 (5 bases). Germline V gene lookup returns CDR1 MNHEY and CDR2 SMNVEV (reference sequence). V was cut by 5 bases and J by 7 bases, with 23 bases left in between. This CDR3 has 17 amino acids.

This clone was seen once. The rearrangement links TRBV27 to TRBJ2-1; D remains ambiguous. Germline loops: CDR1 MNHEY, CDR2 SMNVEV (reference sequence). There are 13 residues in the CDR3. With 8 bases removed from V and 3 bases from J, the gap between germline ends came to 11 bases. This CDR3 reads CASRALGYNEQFF. CDR3 nucleotides: TGTGCCAGCCGCGCTCTAGGCTACAATGAGCAGTTCTTC.